Listed here is a single TCR beta chain. Trimming took off 3 bases at V and 6 bases at J, with 17 bases between the two ends. This CDR3 has 15 amino acids. In germline, CDR1 is KGHSH, CDR2 LQKENI. The data derive from a study of blood T cell repertoires in COVID-19. Followed longitudinally, the Seattle patients had been enrolled during active infection. The data were produced by immunoSEQ multiplex PCR, yet TCRdb's version contains in-frame clones alone and is incomplete. The repertoire holds approximately 120,000 clones, with roughly 74% as singletons. The sequence was obtained from an elderly man with COVID-19, enrolled during active disease. The specimen was peripheral blood. The chain employs TRBV18 and TRBJ1-1, with D perhaps TRBD1 (6 bases). This CDR3 reads CASSPRSETGSEAFF. CDR3 nucleotides: TGTGCCAGCTCACCCCGGTCGGAGACAGGCTCTGAAGCTTTCTTT. The complete variable domain, with remaining parts taken from reference TRBV18 and TRBJ1-1, reads NAGVMQNPRHLVRRRGQEARLRCSPMKGHSHVYWYRQLPEEGLKFMVYLQKENIIDESGMPKERFSAEFPKEGPSILRIQQVVRGDSAAYFCASSPRSETGSEAFFGQGTRLTVV.